Given below is one T cell receptor beta chain in context. Antigen specificity is unknown. The data are from a study of T cells in Graves' hyperthyroidism and ophthalmopathy. The study, taken as a whole, reports: Stable hyperthyroidism was separated from ophthalmopathy by a model based on 13 V-J features.

The TCR beta CDR3 regions underwent amplification using RNA transcripts as the source. Using the HTBI primer set, a first-round RT-PCR was run on the TCR CDR3. TCRdb ran MiXCR on the multiplex PCR reads and lists one entry per CDR3 protein. The table shows roughly 350,000 distinct CDR3 sequences, with about 15% occurring only once. Exclusions: uncontrolled infection, other autoimmune disease, pregnancy, lactation. Clinical symptoms, serum thyroxine and TRAb, thyroid ultrasound and orbital computed tomography were used for the diagnoses. Isolation of PBMCs was performed on 8.5 to 10 ml fresh peripheral blood. Germline-derived CDR1 and CDR2 are MNHNS and SASEGT. Trimming removed 8 bases from V and 1 base from J, with 14 bases in between. The CDR3 is 14 residues long.

Sequenced sample: blood. The TCR comes from a woman aged 30 to 39 with Graves' hyperthyroidism. V and J are TRBV6-1 and TRBJ1-2; D is possibly TRBD1 (5 bases). DNA of the CDR3: TGTGCCAGCGCAATGGGACTGAGTAACTATGGCTACACCTTC. Amino acids: CASAMGLSNYGYTF.